Sequencing of this T cell receptor (beta chain) was carried out in a study of T cells in narcolepsy. Study-wide findings and caveats: In some patient and control memory CD4+ samples, autoreactive clones were absent. Blood of same and different patients, but not healthy controls, reportedly held recurring autoreactive clonotypes.

Profiled with immunoSEQ multiplex PCR; TCRdb holds only in-frame clones, not every one. Of just over 20,000 clones in the sample, 90% to 95% were seen once. The CDR3 extends over 17 amino acids. The germline CDR1 and CDR2 sequences are SGHTA and FQGNSA. V lost 1 base, J lost 2 bases, and 10 bases stayed unmatched. Of note for this clone: Its antigen is still unknown.

The source of this sequence is a human donor with narcolepsy. The chain recombines TRBV7-2 with TRBJ2-7; 8 bases map to TRBD1. The material sequenced was CD45RA- memory CD4+ T cells from PBMCs. The CDR3 DNA sequence: TGTGCCAGCAGCTTAGTAGAGGGGACAGGATTGACCTACGAGCAGTACTTC. Protein sequence: CASSLVEGTGLTYEQYF.